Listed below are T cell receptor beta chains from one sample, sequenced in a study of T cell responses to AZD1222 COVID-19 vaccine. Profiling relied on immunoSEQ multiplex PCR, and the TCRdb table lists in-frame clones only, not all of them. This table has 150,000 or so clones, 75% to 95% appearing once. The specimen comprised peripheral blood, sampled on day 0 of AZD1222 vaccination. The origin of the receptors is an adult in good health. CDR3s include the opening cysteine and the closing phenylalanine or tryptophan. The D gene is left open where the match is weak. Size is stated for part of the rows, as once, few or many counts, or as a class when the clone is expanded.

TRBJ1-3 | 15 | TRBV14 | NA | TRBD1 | CASSRGGTVGNTIYF | TGTGCCAGCAGCCGGGGAGGGACAGTTGGAAACACCATATATTTT
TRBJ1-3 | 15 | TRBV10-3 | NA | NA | CAISNGRSSGNTIYF | TGTGCCATCAGTAATGGACGGAGCTCTGGAAACACCATATATTTT
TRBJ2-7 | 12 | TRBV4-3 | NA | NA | CASSQGRYEQYF | TGCGCCAGCAGCCAGGGTCGTTACGAGCAGTACTTC
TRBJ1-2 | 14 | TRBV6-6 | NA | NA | CASRDLGQGHGYTF | TGTGCCAGCAGGGACCTCGGGCAGGGCCACGGCTACACCTTC
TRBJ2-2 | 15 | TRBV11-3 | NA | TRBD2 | CASSLGTSATGELFF | TGTGCCAGCAGCTTAGGGACTAGCGCCACCGGGGAGCTGTTTTTT
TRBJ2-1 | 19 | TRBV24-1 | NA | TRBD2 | CATSAEPGLAGDSYNEQFF | TGTGCCACCAGTGCTGAGCCGGGACTAGCGGGAGATTCCTACAATGAGCAGTTCTTC
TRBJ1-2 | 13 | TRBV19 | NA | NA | CASRVQANYGYTF | TGTGCCAGTAGAGTCCAAGCTAACTATGGCTACACCTTC
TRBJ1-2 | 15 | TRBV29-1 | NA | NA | CSVGVSSERIYGYTF | TGCAGCGTTGGCGTCTCTTCGGAGAGAATCTATGGCTACACCTTC
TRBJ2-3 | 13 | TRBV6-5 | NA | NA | CASRYFRTDTQYF | TGTGCCAGCAGGTACTTTCGCACAGATACGCAGTATTTT
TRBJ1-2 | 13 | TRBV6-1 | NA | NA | CASSESRGRGYTF | TGTGCCAGCAGTGAATCAAGGGGACGTGGCTACACCTTC
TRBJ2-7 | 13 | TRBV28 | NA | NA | CASIPGRGYEQYF | TGTGCCAGCATTCCGGGCAGGGGCTACGAGCAGTACTTC
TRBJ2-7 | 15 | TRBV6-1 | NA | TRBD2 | CASSEEGLAPGEQYF | TGTGCCAGCAGTGAAGAAGGACTAGCGCCGGGGGAGCAGTACTTC
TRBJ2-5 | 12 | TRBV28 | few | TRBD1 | CASCQGEETQYF | TGTGCCAGTTGCCAGGGGGAAGAGACCCAGTACTTC
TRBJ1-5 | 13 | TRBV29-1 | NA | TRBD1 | CSVGTGDRQPQHF | TGCAGCGTCGGGACAGGGGATCGACAGCCCCAGCATTTT
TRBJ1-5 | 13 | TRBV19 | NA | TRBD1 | CATLDRGVQPQHF | TGTGCCACTTTAGACAGGGGAGTTCAGCCCCAGCATTTT
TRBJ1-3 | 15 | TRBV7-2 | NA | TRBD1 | CASSLGTGSGNTIYF | TGTGCCAGCAGCTTAGGGACAGGGTCCGGAAACACCATATATTTT
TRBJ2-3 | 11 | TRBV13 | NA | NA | CASMGADTQYF | TGTGCCAGCATGGGGGCAGATACGCAGTATTTT
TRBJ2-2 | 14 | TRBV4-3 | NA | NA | CASSQGGGTGELFF | TGCGCCAGCAGCCAAGGAGGAGGAACCGGGGAGCTGTTTTTT
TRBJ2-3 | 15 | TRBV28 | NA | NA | CASSEPAGFTDTQYF | TGTGCCAGCAGCGAACCAGCGGGTTTCACAGATACGCAGTATTTT
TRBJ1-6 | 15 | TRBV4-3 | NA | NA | CASSQELGLDSPLHF | TGCGCCAGCAGCCAAGAGTTGGGGCTGGATTCACCCCTCCACTTT
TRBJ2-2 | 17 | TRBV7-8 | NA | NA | CASSLNRVPGYTGELFF | TGTGCCAGCAGCTTAAATCGGGTCCCCGGCTACACCGGGGAGCTGTTTTTT
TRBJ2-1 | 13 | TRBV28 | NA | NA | CASRGTTYNEQFF | TGTGCCAGCCGGGGGACAACCTACAATGAGCAGTTCTTC
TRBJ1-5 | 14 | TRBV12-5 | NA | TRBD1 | CASGDRDRNQPQHF | TGTGCTAGCGGTGACCGGGACAGAAATCAGCCCCAGCATTTT
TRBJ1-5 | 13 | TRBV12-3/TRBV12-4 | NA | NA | CASSLWETQPQHF | TGTGCCAGCAGTTTGTGGGAGACTCAGCCCCAGCATTTT
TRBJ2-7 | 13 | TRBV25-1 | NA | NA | CASSQTDSYEQYF | TGTGCCAGCAGTCAGACAGACTCCTACGAGCAGTACTTC
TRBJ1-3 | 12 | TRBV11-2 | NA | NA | CASSLVNSGIYF | TGTGCCAGCAGCTTAGTCAATTCTGGCATATATTTT
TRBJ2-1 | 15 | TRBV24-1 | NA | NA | CATSDAGLPDNEQFF | TGTGCCACCAGTGACGCTGGACTACCTGACAATGAGCAGTTCTTC
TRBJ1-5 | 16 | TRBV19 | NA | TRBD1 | CASRPPGGQGNQPQHF | TGTGCCAGTAGACCCCCAGGGGGCCAGGGCAATCAGCCCCAGCATTTT
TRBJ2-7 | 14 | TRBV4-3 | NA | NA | CASSQGIHSYEQYF | TGCGCCAGCAGCCAGGGTATTCACTCCTACGAGCAGTACTTC
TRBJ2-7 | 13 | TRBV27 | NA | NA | CASSLDDGYEQYF | TGTGCCAGCAGTTTAGACGACGGCTACGAGCAGTACTTC
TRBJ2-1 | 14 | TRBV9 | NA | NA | CASSFGTISNEQFF | TGTGCCAGCAGCTTCGGGACCATTTCCAATGAGCAGTTCTTC